The 9 T cell receptor beta chains reported below all come from one sample, sequenced in a study of regulatory T cells in long-lasting Graves disease (dated by TCRdb to the early 2020s). Interpreted using the paper, the time point label stands for: newly diagnosed GD, antithyroid drugs for less than 3 months. For both TCR sequencing and RNA sequencing, RNA was extracted from PBMCs using TRIzol. Library preparation was by multiplex PCR. The instrument was an Illumina HiSeq 4000. To build TCR beta libraries, CDR3 regions were amplified by Arm-PCR using iRepertoire HTBI primers. The public reads were reprocessed in TCRdb via fastp at Q25 and MiXCR, keeping in-frame beta chains. CDR3 protein sequences are deduplicated, and each keeps its most common genes and DNA. Recorded for this sample are about 420,000 distinct CDR3 sequences; approximately 16% of them occurred a single time. The ten biggest clones cover about a quarter of the sample.

This sample was shared with a second study, whose subject was T cells in Graves' hyperthyroidism and ophthalmopathy.

The sequences come from peripheral blood mononuclear cells (PBMCs), collected at new diagnosis, from a patient treated with antithyroid drugs. These receptors originate from a woman between 18 and 29 years old with Graves disease. Donor details come from another sample of the same person, matched by shared clones.

In this sample, this clonotype turned up many times. V usage is TRBV7-3 and J usage is TRBJ2-1; D unclear. Germline assignment: CDR1 SGHTA and CDR2 FQGTGA. The germline V and J ends were trimmed by 5 bases and 3 bases, with 8 bases remaining between them. CDR3 length: 13 amino acids. CDR3 amino acids: CASSQNLYNEQFF. CDR3 sequence (DNA): TGTGCCAGCAGCCAAAACCTCTACAATGAGCAGTTCTTC. Variable domain in full (rest from reference TRBV7-3 and TRBJ2-1): GAGVSQTPSNKVTEKGKYVELRCDPISGHTALYWYRQSLGQGPEFLIYFQGTGAADDSGLPNDRFFAVRPEGSVSTLKIQRTERGDSAVYLCASSQNLYNEQFFGPGTRLTVL.

V gene TRBV20-1 combines with J gene TRBJ2-7; 8 bases are a match to TRBD2. This CDR3 comprises 13 residues. The V and J ends lost 5 bases and 3 bases, in that order; junction bases with no gene match: 6. CDR1 is DFQATT and CDR2 is SNEGSKA in the germline V gene (reference sequence). This chain's CDR3 is CSALAGTGYEQYF. CDR3 DNA sequence: TGCAGTGCTTTAGCGGGAACAGGCTACGAGCAGTACTTC.

This clonotype was counted only a few times. The chain links TRBV20-1 to TRBJ2-2; D is unresolved. V lost 2 bases, J lost 6 bases, and 4 bases lay in between. The CDR3 is made up of 11 amino acids. CDR1 and CDR2 from the germline V gene are DFQATT and SNEGSKA (reference sequence). The CDR3 here is CSARKAGELFF. The CDR3 DNA follows: TGCAGTGCTAGAAAAGCCGGGGAGCTGTTTTTT.

The rearrangement links TRBV6-1 to TRBJ2-2, with 7 bases fitting TRBD1. Germline V gene data show CDR1 as MNHNS and CDR2 as SASEGT. The CDR3 runs 16 residues. Unmatched junction bases numbered 8, after V lost 1 base and J lost 6 bases. CDR3 sequence (DNA): TGTGCCAGCAGTGAAGATCCCGGGACAGCGGCCGGGGAGCTGTTTTTT. Its translation is CASSEDPGTAAGELFF.

In the case of this clonotype: A far larger clone is one nucleotide away, so this likely arose from a read error. The rearrangement links TRBV7-2 to TRBJ2-1, with a possible D match to TRBD2 (5 bases). The J call is in doubt because the DNA end fits TRBJ2-3 better. Looked up from germline, CDR1 is SGHTA and CDR2 is FQGNSA. The CDR3 sequence is 15 residues long. CDR3 coding DNA: TGTGCCAGCAGCTCCGACCCGACACGCGGGGATACGCAGTATTTT. Encoded protein: CASSSDPTRGDTQYF.

The chain uses TRBV9 and TRBJ1-5; possible D gene TRBD1, 6 bases. This CDR3 is 15 amino acids long. CDR1 SGDLS and CDR2 YYNGEE come from the germline V gene. V gave up 2 bases and J gave up 3 bases, with 12 bases separating them. The CDR3: CASSVTGSPNQPQHF. For the CDR3, the DNA is TGTGCCAGCAGCGTTACAGGGTCCCCCAATCAGCCCCAGCATTTT.

This clonotype came up many times. The gene calls are TRBV3-1 and TRBJ2-7, with TRBD1 identical over 7 bases. CDR1 is LGHDT and CDR2 is YNNKEL in the germline V gene (reference sequence). V shed 4 bases, J shed 2 bases, and the junction held 5 bases outside the gene matches. CDR3 size: 14 residues. The CDR3 DNA reads TGTGCCAGCAGCCCGGACAGGCGAACCTACGAGCAGTACTTC. This gives the protein CASSPDRRTYEQYF.

This clonotype showed up just a few times. This chain connects TRBV6-1 to TRBJ1-2, with a tentative D call TRBD1 (5 bases). CDR1 MNHNS and CDR2 SASEGT come from the germline V gene. The CDR3 covers 13 residues. V lost 8 bases, J lost 4 bases, and 14 bases lay in between. The CDR3 loop reads CASDSELFYGYTF. The CDR3 region has the DNA TGTGCCAGCGACAGCGAACTTTTCTATGGCTACACCTTC.

This clonotype came up a few times. The chain carries TRBV9 and TRBJ1-1; TRBD1 matches at 9 bases. CDR3 length: 15 amino acids. CDR1 is SGDLS, CDR2 YYNGEE, per germline. Losses at the gene ends were 0 bases for V and 3 bases for J; bases not matched to a gene: 3. Written as DNA, the CDR3 is TGTGCCAGCAGCGTAGGAGACAGGGGGTACACTGAAGCTTTCTTT. This gives the protein CASSVGDRGYTEAFF. The variable domain in full, completed from reference TRBV9 and TRBJ1-1, reads DSGVTQTPKHLITATGQRVTLRCSPRSGDLSVYWYQQSLDQGLQFLIQYYNGEERAKGNILERFSAQQFPDLHSELNLSSLELGDSALYFCASSVGDRGYTEAFFGQGTRLTVV.